This T cell receptor beta chain was retrieved from a study of T cell responses to AZD1222 COVID-19 vaccine. Analyses pooled second doses at about 4 or about 12 weeks. Study-level results: The donor group comprised mostly white British people and more females; the analysis possibly underestimated clonal diversity. The span of vaccine-associated CD4 TCRs extended across spike, with dominance at 160-218 and 743-854.

TCRdb keeps only in-frame clones here, not all; method: immunoSEQ multiplex PCR. The profile shows some 100,000 clones, roughly 90% of them singletons. Trimming pared 0 bases from V and 4 bases from J, leaving 12 bases between. The CDR3 extends over 15 amino acids. CDR1 SGHTA and CDR2 FQGNSA come from the germline V gene. Remarks on this clone: The target antigen is unknown.

The TCR originated in an adult who received the AZD1222 COVID-19 vaccine. V usage is TRBV7-2 and J usage is TRBJ1-2; D is possibly TRBD1 (6 bases). This material consisted of peripheral blood, taken 28 days after the second AZD1222 dose. For the CDR3, the DNA is TGTGCCAGCAGCTTAGCGGGGGCGCAGAGCTATGGCTACACCTTC. It translates to CASSLAGAQSYGYTF.